This T cell receptor beta chain was identified in a study of regulatory T cells in long-lasting Graves disease. Arm-PCR of CDR3 regions and iRepertoire HTBI primers were used to build TCR beta libraries. In the authors' workflow: Looking across samples, the authors found 62 TRBV and 14 to 15 TRBJ segments. TCRdb reanalysed the multiplex PCR reads using MiXCR and keeps one entry per CDR3 protein. What appears here as the V and J calls and clone size reflects TCRdb's work, not the paper's. The sample has hundreds of thousands of distinct CDR3 sequences; 16% are singletons. This sample's time point: newly diagnosed GD, antithyroid drugs for less than 3 months. PBMC-derived RNA was used for the TCR library. V was shortened by 1 base and J by 3 bases, with 14 bases between the two germline ends. The CDR3 totals 15 residues. Germline-derived CDR1 and CDR2 are SGHRS and YFSETQ. This sample also appeared in a second study, on T cells in Graves' hyperthyroidism and ophthalmopathy. That work contributes: TCR CDR3 underwent first-round RT-PCR with the HTBI primer set.

The input for sequencing was peripheral blood mononuclear cells (PBMCs), taken at new diagnosis, from a patient treated with antithyroid drugs. The clonotype originates from a man aged 35-49 years with Graves disease. The genes are TRBV5-1 and TRBJ2-7; D not certain. CDR3 sequence: CASSLSPSVNYEQYF. CDR3 in DNA: TGCGCCAGCAGCTTGAGCCCCTCGGTTAACTACGAGCAGTACTTC.